These 29 T cell receptor beta chains share one sample of origin, sequenced in a study of CD8 T cells in ankylosing spondylitis. TCRdb ran MiXCR on the 5' RACE reads and lists one entry per CDR3 protein. The sample lists around 130,000 distinct CDR3 sequences, approximately 9.9% occurring once. The sequenced sample consisted of blood, either unsorted or a sorted T cell fraction (not recorded which). The receptors shown here come from a male donor with ankylosing spondylitis or in good health (not recorded which).

This clonotype was detected ten times or more. The chain carries TRBV12-3 or TRBV12-4 and TRBJ2-5; TRBD1 matches at 8 bases. Trimming removed 6 bases from V and 2 bases from J; junction bases left unmatched: 8. This CDR3 contains 15 residues. CDR3 sequence: CASRPDRGWQETQYF. CDR3 nucleotides: TGTGCCAGCAGACCCGACAGGGGCTGGCAAGAGACCCAGTACTTC.

This clonotype came up many times. The chain has TRBV5-1 and TRBJ1-1; TRBD1 matches at 7 bases. The CDR3 spans 15 residues. V trimming: 4 bases; J trimming: 1 base; junction bases outside the gene matches: 7. CDR1 SGHRS and CDR2 YFSETQ come from the germline V gene. Here the CDR3 DNA reads TGCGCCAGCAGCCGAATCGGGACAGAGAACACTGAAGCTTTCTTT. Amino acids: CASSRIGTENTEAFF.

J is TRBJ2-5 and V is TRBV20-1; unclear D gene. This CDR3 spans 12 amino acids. CDR1 is DFQATT and CDR2 is SNEGSKA in the germline V gene (reference sequence). The V gene lost 5 bases and the J gene lost 2 bases, with 9 bases spanning the gap. The CDR3 spells CSAEQKQETQYF. DNA of the CDR3: TGCAGTGCTGAACAGAAACAAGAGACCCAGTACTTC.

There are many counts of this clonotype. The chain employs TRBV27 and TRBJ2-2, with D perhaps matching TRBD1 (6 bases). V dropped 5 bases and J dropped 6 bases, with 16 bases sitting between them. From germline, CDR1 is MNHEY and CDR2 SMNVEV (reference sequence). CDR3 length equals 15 residues. The CDR3 loop is CASSHRVGWSGELFF. CDR3 nucleotide sequence: TGTGCCAGCAGTCACAGGGTTGGGTGGTCCGGGGAGCTGTTTTTT.

The genes are TRBV5-1 and TRBJ2-1; D is ambiguous. CDR1 and CDR2 from the germline V gene are SGHRS and YFSETQ. This CDR3 has 11 amino acids. Trimming left V 4 bases short and J 7 bases short, with 6 bases between. The CDR3 spells CASSADNEQFF. The CDR3 region has the DNA TGCGCCAGCAGCGCGGATAATGAGCAGTTCTTC.

In this sample, this clonotype turned up many times. This rearrangement joins TRBV6-2 or TRBV6-3 to TRBJ1-1, with unresolved D. Trimming removed 0 bases from V and 4 bases from J, with 12 bases in between. The CDR3 is 15 amino acids. Germline assignment: CDR1 MNHEY and CDR2 SVGEGT. For the CDR3, the DNA is TGTGCCAGCAGTTACTCGCGGGTTATTAGCACTGAAGCTTTCTTT. This codes for CASSYSRVISTEAFF.

This clonotype was counted ten times or more. The V call is TRBV7-2, the J call TRBJ2-4; 7 bases fit TRBD1. The V segment lost 1 base and the J segment 9 bases; nucleotides outside the gene matches: 6. CDR1 is SGHTA and CDR2 is FQGNSA in the germline V gene. The CDR3 length is 14 residues. CDR3 sequence reads: CASSLDQGVSIQYF. DNA of the CDR3: TGTGCCAGCAGCTTAGACCAGGGGGTGAGCATTCAGTACTTC.

A few counts support this clonotype. The rearrangement uses TRBV25-1 and TRBJ2-5; D might be TRBD1 (7 bases). V shed 4 bases and J shed 6 bases, with 15 bases lying between them. The CDR3 totals 14 residues. CDR1 and CDR2 from the germline V gene are MGHDK and SYGVNS. The CDR3 sequence is CASSAAGGRKTQYF. The CDR3 nucleotides read TGTGCCAGCAGTGCGGCAGGGGGGAGAAAGACCCAGTACTTC.

This clonotype was recorded at least ten times. V and J are TRBV20-1 and TRBJ2-7; a weak D match, TRBD2 (6 bases). Between the trimmed V and J ends, which lost 0 bases and 3 bases, there was a span of 15 bases. Germline-derived CDR1 and CDR2 are DFQATT and SNEGSKA (reference sequence). This CDR3 spans 15 amino acids. The CDR3 is CSARDFRDFGYEQYF. For the CDR3, the DNA is TGCAGTGCTAGAGACTTCAGGGACTTCGGCTACGAGCAGTACTTC.

This clonotype was observed a few times. This chain connects TRBV20-1 to TRBJ2-5; a possible D gene is TRBD1 (6 bases). The CDR3 loop spans 16 amino acids. Trimming stripped 6 bases from V and 3 bases from J, with 23 bases between. Germline loops: CDR1 DFQATT, CDR2 SNEGSKA (reference sequence). CDR3 residues: CSASDQLRTEKETQYF. For the CDR3, the DNA is TGCAGTGCGAGCGACCAGCTCCGGACAGAGAAAGAGACCCAGTACTTC.

J is TRBJ1-6 and V is TRBV5-6; possibly TRBD1 for D (5 bases). CDR1 is SGHDT, CDR2 YYEEEE, per germline. The CDR3 has 14 amino acids. Trimming cost V 9 bases and J 10 bases, with 20 bases left between them. In nucleotides, the CDR3 is TGTGCCATGGGCCCCGGTGTGAGGGGCTCACCCCTCCACTTT. Translated: CAMGPGVRGSPLHF.

The chain combines TRBV5-1 with TRBJ2-2, with TRBD2 identical over 8 bases. The germline V gene has CDR1 SGHRS and CDR2 YFSETQ. Germline trimming cut 0 bases from V and 5 bases from J; bases unmatched to any gene: 3. The CDR3 is 15 amino acids. The CDR3, as DNA: TGCGCCAGCAGCTTGGTAGCGGGATCGACCGGGGAGCTGTTTTTT. Its translation is CASSLVAGSTGELFF.

This clonotype was seen a handful of times. The rearrangement uses TRBV12-3 or TRBV12-4 and TRBJ1-2; 7 bases match TRBD1. The CDR3 spans 15 residues. The V gene end was trimmed by 4 bases and the J gene end by 5 bases; junction bases not matched to a gene: 10. The CDR3 region is CASSSEGGGRYGYTF. CDR3 nucleotide sequence: TGTGCCAGCAGTTCCGAAGGGGGCGGACGGTATGGCTACACCTTC.

The table lists this clonotype with many counts. The chain combines TRBV29-1 with TRBJ2-5, with 8 bases that match TRBD2. This CDR3 has 14 amino acids. V gave up 3 bases and J gave up 5 bases; unmatched junction bases: 8. CDR1 is SQVTM and CDR2 is ANQGSEA in the germline V gene. The chain's CDR3 is CSVEPSGSGETQYF. The CDR3 DNA follows: TGCAGCGTTGAGCCCAGCGGGAGCGGTGAGACCCAGTACTTC. Based on the CDR3 plus reference TRBV29-1 and TRBJ2-5, the full variable domain is SAVISQKPSRDICQRGTSLTIQCQVDSQVTMMFWYRQQPGQSLTLIATANQGSEATYESGFVIDKFPISRPNLTFSTLTVSNMSPEDSSIYLCSVEPSGSGETQYFGPGTRLLVL.

In its sample, this clonotype was seen a few times. The genes are TRBV5-5 and TRBJ2-2; D perhaps matches TRBD1 (5 bases). The CDR3 is 13 residues long. Trimming shortened V by 3 bases and J by 7 bases, and 10 bases separated the two germline ends. Germline-derived CDR1 and CDR2 are SGHKS and YYEKEE (reference sequence). The CDR3 reads CASSSRVGGELFF. The CDR3 DNA follows: TGTGCCAGCAGCTCCAGGGTTGGCGGGGAGCTGTTTTTT.

This rearrangement joins TRBV7-2 to TRBJ1-2, with 7 bases matching TRBD1. Germline V lookup: CDR1 SGHTA, CDR2 FQGNSA. The CDR3 has 12 residues. Trimming at V came to 6 bases and at J to 4 bases, leaving 2 bases not matched to a gene. Here the CDR3 reads CASSSGGYGYTF. The CDR3 DNA reads as TGTGCCAGCAGTTCAGGGGGCTATGGCTACACCTTC.

This clonotype was recorded at least ten times. The genes are TRBV7-2 and TRBJ2-5; D may be TRBD1 (7 bases). Germline values: CDR1 SGHTA, CDR2 FQGNSA. Trimming left V 5 bases short and J 2 bases short, with 12 bases between. The CDR3 is 14 residues long. Here the CDR3 DNA reads TGTGCCAGCAGCGCGCAGGGGGGTCAAGAGACCCAGTACTTC. This gives the protein CASSAQGGQETQYF.

This chain joins TRBV21-1 and TRBJ2-3; TRBD2 was called by the table and not checked on the DNA. TRBV21-1 is a pseudogene segment. This CDR3 contains 16 residues. CDR3 nucleotides: TGTGCCAGCCCAAACGACGCGGGAGTCAGCACAGATACGCAGTATTTT. Translated: CASPNDAGVSTDTQYF.

The sample holds many counts of this clonotype. The chain is built from TRBV4-3 and TRBJ1-1; tentatively, D is TRBD1 (5 bases). CDR3 length: 15 amino acids. Trimming stripped 1 base from V and 4 bases from J, with 13 bases between. In germline, CDR1 is LGHNA, CDR2 YSLEER. CDR3 region: CASSQVGTGVTEAFF. The DNA for the CDR3 is TGCGCCAGCAGCCAAGTGGGGACGGGGGTCACTGAAGCTTTCTTT.

This clonotype was recorded many times. The chain uses TRBV24-1 and TRBJ2-2; D assignment may be TRBD1 or TRBD2 (5 bases each). The CDR3 loop spans 16 amino acids. V was trimmed by 2 bases and J by 3 bases, leaving 12 bases between them. Germline V gene lookup returns CDR1 KGHDR and CDR2 SFDVKD. The CDR3 is CATSDSRVGDTGELFF. CDR3 DNA: TGTGCCACCAGTGATTCCAGGGTGGGGGACACCGGGGAGCTGTTTTTT.

This clonotype is medium-sized in the sample. This chain connects TRBV7-2 to TRBJ2-3; either TRBD1 or TRBD2 may supply D (5 bases each). Trimming shortened V by 1 base and J by 3 bases, and 8 bases separated the two germline ends. Germline assignment: CDR1 SGHTA and CDR2 FQGNSA. The CDR3 consists of 14 residues. DNA of the CDR3: TGTGCCAGCAGCTTAGATGGGGGAACAGATACGCAGTATTTT. This codes for CASSLDGGTDTQYF. The variable domain in full, with the rest retrieved from reference TRBV7-2 and TRBJ2-3, is GAGVSQSPSNKVTEKGKDVELRCDPISGHTALYWYRQSLGQGLEFLIYFQGNSAPDKSGLPSDRFSAERTGGSVSTLTIQRTQQEDSAVYLCASSLDGGTDTQYFGPGTRLTVL.

At least ten counts were recorded for this clonotype. The chain recombines TRBV20-1 with TRBJ2-5, with a possible D match to TRBD2 (5 bases). Deletions cut 3 bases from V and 7 bases from J, with 6 bases between. The CDR3 totals 10 residues. Germline-derived CDR1 and CDR2 are DFQATT and SNEGSKA (reference sequence). The CDR3 coding sequence is TGCAGTGCTAGGGAGGTGACCCAGTACTTC. Protein: CSAREVTQYF.

This clonotype occurred many times. The J gene is TRBJ2-3, the V gene TRBV7-2; the D is unclear. The CDR3 has 14 amino acids. With 0 bases removed from V and 0 bases from J, the gap between germline ends came to 4 bases. Germline V CDR1 and CDR2: SGHTA, FQGNSA. The CDR3 sequence: CASSLAISTDTQYF. The CDR3 DNA sequence: TGTGCCAGCAGCTTAGCCATTAGCACAGATACGCAGTATTTT.

Ten or more counts support this clonotype. This chain links TRBV5-6 with TRBJ2-7, with 7 bases lining up with TRBD2. The CDR3 has 17 residues. The trim removed 0 bases at V and 2 bases at J, leaving 11 bases unmatched. Looked up from germline, CDR1 is SGHDT and CDR2 is YYEEEE. CDR3 DNA sequence: TGTGCCAGCAGCTTGGTCGCTTTGTCTAGCGGTGCCTACGAGCAGTACTTC. This sequence encodes CASSLVALSSGAYEQYF.

This clonotype was counted at least ten times. CDR3 coding DNA: TGTGCCATCAGTGAGAATACAGGGGAGTTCGACGAGCAGTACTTC. Translating gives CAISENTGEFDEQYF. The rearrangement uses TRBV10-3 and TRBJ2-7, with 7 bases lining up with TRBD1. The V and J ends lost 2 bases and 5 bases, in that order; junction bases with no gene match: 9. This CDR3 has 15 amino acids. The germline gives CDR1 ENHRY, CDR2 SYGVKD.

This clonotype was seen a handful of times. The V gene is TRBV9, the J gene TRBJ2-7; D may be TRBD2 (5 bases). V was clipped by 1 base and J by 3 bases, with 14 bases between them. Germline V lookup: CDR1 SGDLS, CDR2 YYNGEE. The CDR3 loop spans 15 amino acids. The CDR3 loop reads CASSVRPTAGYEQYF. The DNA for the CDR3 is TGTGCCAGCAGCGTAAGACCCACCGCGGGCTACGAGCAGTACTTC. Full variable domain (missing parts from reference TRBV9 and TRBJ2-7): DSGVTQTPKHLITATGQRVTLRCSPRSGDLSVYWYQQSLDQGLQFLIQYYNGEERAKGNILERFSAQQFPDLHSELNLSSLELGDSALYFCASSVRPTAGYEQYFGPGTRLTVT.

At least ten counts were recorded for this clonotype. The chain links TRBV12-3 or TRBV12-4 to TRBJ2-5, with D unresolved. V was trimmed by 5 bases and J by 9 bases, leaving 13 bases between them. This CDR3 comprises 12 residues. The CDR3 here is CASSRGGMAQYF. The CDR3 DNA reads as TGTGCCAGCAGTCGCGGCGGAATGGCCCAGTACTTC.

This clonotype turned up a few times. CDR3 DNA: TGTGCCAGTAGTACTCCGACTGTGCGGGGTCACGAGCAGTACTTC. It is translated as CASSTPTVRGHEQYF. The genes are TRBV19 and TRBJ2-7, with TRBD2 as a possible D gene (6 bases). The CDR3 runs to 15 residues. V was shortened by 4 bases and J by 5 bases, with 18 bases between the two germline ends. The germline V gene has CDR1 LNHDA and CDR2 SQIVND (reference sequence).

Comments on this clonotype: A much larger clonotype is one base distant, so this may be a read error. J is TRBJ2-3 and V is TRBV2, with 9 nucleotides matching TRBD2. Looked up from germline, CDR1 is SNHLY and CDR2 is FYNNEI. The J segment lost 6 bases and the V segment lost 6 bases, leaving 7 bases of the junction unmatched. The CDR3 runs 14 residues. CDR3 region: CASRYSGSTDTQYF. As DNA, the CDR3 is TGTGCCAGCAGATATAGCGGGAGTACGGATACGCAGTATTTT. Supplemented by reference TRBV2 and TRBJ2-3, the full variable domain reads EPEVTQTPSHQVTQMGQEVILRCVPISNHLYFYWYRQILGQKVEFLVSFYNNEISEKSEIFDDQFSVERPDGSNFTLKIRSTKLEDSAMYFCASRYSGSTDTQYFGPGTRLTVL.